This TCR beta chain was profiled in a study of identical twins (dated by TCRdb to about 2016). Regarding the complete study: To test whether fetal clonotypes persist, this study deep-sequenced TCR alpha and beta repertoires from monozygotic twins, from unrelated adults of various ages, and from cord blood. To rule out contamination, replicate twin experiments were performed at different times with different library preparation protocols. Here is what the overall study found, with its caveats: Out-of-frame TCR alpha sequences shared between twins showed an excess of low generation-probability sequences compared with coincidental sharing between unrelated individuals. Out-of-frame TCR alpha sharing in monozygotic twins was systematically underestimated by recombination models, whereas sharing between unrelated individuals was in agreement with the recombination models. Because the same donors could not be followed over many years, the conclusions depended on cross-sectional statistical analysis. The excess sharing between twins in beta out-of-frame sequences was weaker because fewer shared sequences reduced the signal-to-noise ratio. Invariant T cells such as MAIT and iNKT could partly confound zero-insertion analyses, although diverse VJ usage argued against such confounding for most clonotypes. Fewer insertions were carried by abundant cord blood beta clonotypes; a weaker similar trend was observed in young adult naive repertoires, while no such trend was observed in memory repertoires.

About this clonotype: Which antigen it targets is not known. No much larger clone exists at a distance of one base, and base qualities are not known.

Every donor in the study was a healthy Caucasian. The twin cohort comprised three pairs of female monozygotic twins, all aged about 18 to 30 years. Peripheral blood mononuclear cells were the source from which RNA for the TCR libraries was isolated. Library preparation employed 5' RACE. The sequencer listed for this sample is Illumina HiSeq 2000. Template switching introduced a universal primer binding site; the final cDNA contained a unique molecular identifier, enabling accurate counting of TCR cDNA molecules. First-strand cDNA for TCR alpha and beta chains was synthesized from specific primers in the conserved constant-segment region. To control for contamination, each cDNA library was double barcoded with a SMART-Mk sample barcode plus Illumina barcodes. TruSeq adapter sequences, together with Illumina sample barcodes, were added in two successive PCR steps. Sequencing of the TCR alpha and beta cDNA libraries was done on the Illumina HiSeq platform using custom primers. The original pipeline was this. Raw reads were processed with MiGEC to extract unique molecular identifiers, and MiXCR was used to determine CDR3 positions. Recombination models were inferred per individual with the repgenHMM and IGoR tools using an EM algorithm. Shared clonotype analysis was performed with the tcR package in R, normalizing sharing by the product of cloneset sizes. To study raw recombination without the effects of thymic and clonal selection, out-of-frame nonproductive sequences were analyzed. TCRdb ran its own pipeline on the public reads, namely fastp trimming at Q25 and MiXCR clone calling, and kept in-frame beta chains. Merged by CDR3 protein, the rows form single entries marked with the most common genes and DNA. The V and J calls and clone size are TCRdb's, not the authors'. The sample table lists 750,000 to 950,000 distinct CDR3 sequences, around 12% of them with a count of one. The ten most abundant clones make up about 1.5% of the sample.

These data are also associated with another study on yellow fever vaccine responses in identical twins. The second study reports: The authors reported that the T cell response to vaccination in identical twins appeared partly convergent and partly personalized. The study precisely tracked vaccine-responding T cell clones in identical twins.

This TCR derives from a woman under 30 in good health. Sequenced sample: PBMCs.

The DNA sequence reads TGCGCCAGCAGCAGAACCACCCCGAGCTCCTACAATGAGCAGTTCTTC. Translated, this is CASSRTTPSSYNEQFF. Recombination linked TRBV5-1 to TRBJ2-1; too little of a D gene remains to name it. V is reduced by 4 bases and J by 0 bases, leaving a spacing of 14 bases between them. The CDR3 contains 16 residues, cysteine and phenylalanine counted. Just the 48-base CDR3 DNA is kept, in frame starting at base 1. CDR1 and CDR2 are drawn from the germline V gene: SGHRS, YFSETQ.